This entry is about one TCR beta chain. The sample belongs to a study of blood T cell repertoires in COVID-19. The overall study: Material from acute and convalescent COVID-19 was sourced from the United States, Italy and Spain. Sample material is recorded as cDNA or gDNA derived from T cells, B-cell-depleted T cells, or PBMCs.

The length of the CDR3 is 17 residues. The V gene's germline CDR1 is LNHDA and CDR2 SQIVND (reference sequence). The ends lost 1 base at V and 7 bases at J; junction bases unmatched: 13. Those enrolled in Seattle joined during active infection and were followed longitudinally afterward. How the authors handled the data: Amplification of reference gene primers was used by the study to estimate nucleated cell counts. Repertoires were generated with immunoSEQ multiplex PCR, while TCRdb's copy carries only in-frame clones and drops some. For V, J and clone size, that table is used; D and trimming come from the DNA. The data hold under 70,000 clones, with about 87% observed a single time.

Specimen: peripheral blood. This chain links TRBV19 with TRBJ2-1, with TRBD2 matching over 7 bases. This sequence was found in an older woman with COVID-19, enrolled during active disease. The DNA for the CDR3 is TGTGCCAGTAGTATAGCAATAGGGCGGGAGAGTGGTAATGAGCAGTTCTTC. Encoded protein: CASSIAIGRESGNEQFF.